This T cell receptor (beta chain) was recovered during a study of identical twins. Unique molecular identifiers were present on the cDNA, and a universal primer site came from template switching. TCRdb processed the 5' RACE reads anew with MiXCR; each CDR3 protein has one entry. This sample carries around 230,000 distinct CDR3 sequences, 6.5% of them seen once, and the ten largest clones take less than 15%. This clonotype was counted at least ten times. J lost 1 base, V lost 0 bases, and 2 bases had no gene match. The CDR3 loop spans 16 amino acids. Germline assignment: CDR1 SQVTM and CDR2 ANQGSEA. The same specimen was also included in a second study, on T cells expressing NK-cell markers.

Sequencing was done on a sample of CD8+ T cells sorted from blood. The sequence was collected from a woman under 30 in good health. V usage is TRBV29-1 and J usage is TRBJ2-7, with 14 positions matching TRBD2. The CDR3 loop is CSVEDGLAGGSYEQYF. CDR3 nucleotides: TGCAGCGTTGAAGATGGACTAGCGGGAGGATCCTACGAGCAGTACTTC.